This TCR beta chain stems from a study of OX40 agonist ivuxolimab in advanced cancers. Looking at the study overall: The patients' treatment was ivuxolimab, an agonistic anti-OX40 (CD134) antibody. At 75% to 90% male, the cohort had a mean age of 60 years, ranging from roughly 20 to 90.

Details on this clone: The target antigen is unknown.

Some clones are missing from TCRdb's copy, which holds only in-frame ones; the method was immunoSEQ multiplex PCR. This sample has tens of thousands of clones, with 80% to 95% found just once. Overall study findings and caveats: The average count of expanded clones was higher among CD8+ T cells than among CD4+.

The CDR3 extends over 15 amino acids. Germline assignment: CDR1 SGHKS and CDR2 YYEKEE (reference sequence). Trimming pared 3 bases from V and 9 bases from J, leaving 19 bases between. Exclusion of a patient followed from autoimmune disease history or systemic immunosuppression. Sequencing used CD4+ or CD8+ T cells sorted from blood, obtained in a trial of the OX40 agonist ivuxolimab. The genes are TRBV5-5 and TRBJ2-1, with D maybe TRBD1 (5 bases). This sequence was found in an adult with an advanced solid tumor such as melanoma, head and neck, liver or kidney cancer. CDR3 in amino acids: CASSSTTAPYGEQFF. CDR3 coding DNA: TGTGCCAGCAGCTCCACGACAGCCCCTTACGGTGAGCAGTTCTTC.